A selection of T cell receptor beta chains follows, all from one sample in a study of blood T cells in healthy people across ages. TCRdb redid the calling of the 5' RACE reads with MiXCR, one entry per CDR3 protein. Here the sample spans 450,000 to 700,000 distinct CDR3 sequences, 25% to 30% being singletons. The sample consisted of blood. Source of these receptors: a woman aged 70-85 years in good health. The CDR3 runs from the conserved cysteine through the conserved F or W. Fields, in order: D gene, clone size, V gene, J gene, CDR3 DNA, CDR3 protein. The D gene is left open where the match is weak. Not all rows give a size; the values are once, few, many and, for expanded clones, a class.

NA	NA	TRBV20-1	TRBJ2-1	TGCAGTGCTACCGTGGCGAGGGCCTACTCGAATGAGCAGTTCTTC	CSATVARAYSNEQFF
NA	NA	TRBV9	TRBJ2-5	TGTGCCAGCAGCGTAGTAGGGGGGGGTAGGGAGACCCAGTACTTC	CASSVVGGGRETQYF
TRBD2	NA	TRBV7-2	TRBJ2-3	TGTGCCAGCAGCTTACGGAGCGGGGGGCGCACAGATACGCAGTATTTT	CASSLRSGGRTDTQYF
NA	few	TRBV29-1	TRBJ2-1	TGCAGTGTTAGTGAAGGGGGGGCACTACTCTTC	CSVSEGGALLF
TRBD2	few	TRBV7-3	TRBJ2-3	TGTGCCAGCAGCTTATCAGGGACTAACGCAACAGATACGCAGTATTTT	CASSLSGTNATDTQYF
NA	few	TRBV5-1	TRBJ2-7	TGCGCCAGCAGCTTTACGGCCAACCCTTCCTACGAGCAGTACTTC	CASSFTANPSYEQYF
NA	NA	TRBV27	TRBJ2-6	TGTGCCAGCAGTCCAGCGGCAGCCCTCTCTGGGGCCAACGTCCTGACTTTC	CASSPAAALSGANVLTF
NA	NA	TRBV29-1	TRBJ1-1	TGCAGCGGACTCGGAGGTCGGGGGGCCCGCCGTGTCACTGAAGCTTTCTTT	CSGLGGRGARRVTEAFF
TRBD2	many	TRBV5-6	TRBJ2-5	TGTGCCAGCAGGATGAGCGGGGTGGGGGAGACCCAGTACTTC	CASRMSGVGETQYF
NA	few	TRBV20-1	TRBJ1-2	TGCAGTGCTATGGGGGGCGGCGGAAATGGCTACACCTTC	CSAMGGGGNGYTF
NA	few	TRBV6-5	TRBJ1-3	TGTGCCGGCAGCCTCGGGCAACACTCGGGAAACACCATATATTTT	CAGSLGQHSGNTIYF